This is a list of T cell receptor beta chains from one sample in a study of graft-versus-host responses after intestinal transplantation. Sequencing used immunoSEQ multiplex PCR; TCRdb keeps in-frame clones, though not all of them. Of 80,000 or so clones listed, 92% are singletons. Sequenced material: PBMCs, taken 98 days after intestinal transplantation. These receptors came from a human patient who received an intestinal transplant, so some T cells may come from the graft donor. Each CDR3 is given with its conserved first and last residue. Fields, in order: V gene, J gene, D gene, clone size, CDR3 protein, CDR3 DNA. D genes are given only for firm matches. The size of a clone is reported for some rows only, either as once, few or many, or as a class for expanded clones.

V: TRBV6-1
J: TRBJ2-7
D: TRBD2
size: NA
CDR3: CASSGGYQAGSLNEQYF
DNA: TGTGCCAGCAGTGGGGGTTATCAAGCGGGATCGCTAAACGAGCAGTACTTC

V: TRBV11-2
J: TRBJ2-3
D: TRBD2
size: NA
CDR3: CASSLVRTRIGTDTQYF
DNA: TGTGCCAGCAGCTTAGTTAGGACTAGGATCGGCACAGATACGCAGTATTTT

V: TRBV5-1
J: TRBJ2-7
D: NA
size: NA
CDR3: CASSLAEGGSYEQYF
DNA: TGCGCCAGCAGCCTGGCAGAGGGGGGCTCCTACGAGCAGTACTTC

V: TRBV6-5
J: TRBJ1-2
D: TRBD1
size: NA
CDR3: CASSYSTKDRKDGYTF
DNA: TGTGCCAGCAGTTACTCGACCAAGGACAGGAAGGATGGCTACACCTTC

V: TRBV7-9
J: TRBJ2-7
D: NA
size: NA
CDR3: CASSLAVSSYEQYF
DNA: TGTGCCAGCAGCTTAGCTGTCAGTTCCTACGAGCAGTACTTC

V: TRBV4-1
J: TRBJ2-7
D: NA
size: NA
CDR3: CASSQDSGRSYEQYF
DNA: TGCGCCAGCAGCCAAGATAGTGGCAGATCCTACGAGCAGTACTTC

V: TRBV29-1
J: TRBJ2-4
D: TRBD1
size: NA
CDR3: CSGKGQGAYIQYF
DNA: TGCAGCGGTAAAGGACAGGGAGCGTACATTCAGTACTTC

V: TRBV19
J: TRBJ2-2
D: NA
size: NA
CDR3: CASSIGSRGTGELFF
DNA: TGTGCCAGTAGTATAGGTTCACGGGGCACCGGGGAGCTGTTTTTT

V: TRBV11-1
J: TRBJ2-1
D: NA
size: NA
CDR3: CASSLVGGVYNEQFF
DNA: TGTGCCAGCAGCTTAGTTGGGGGAGTTTACAATGAGCAGTTCTTC

V: TRBV5-1
J: TRBJ2-7
D: TRBD1
size: NA
CDR3: CASSLAQGSYEQYF
DNA: TGCGCCAGCAGCTTGGCACAGGGGTCCTACGAGCAGTACTTC

V: TRBV4-1
J: TRBJ2-7
D: NA
size: few
CDR3: CASSQRMGDHYEQYF
DNA: TGTGCCAGCAGCCAGAGAATGGGGGACCACTACGAGCAGTACTTC

V: TRBV5-4
J: TRBJ2-3
D: NA
size: NA
CDR3: CASSLADWHTQYF
DNA: TGTGCCAGCAGCTTGGCGGACTGGCATACGCAGTATTTT

V: TRBV7-2
J: TRBJ2-7
D: TRBD1
size: NA
CDR3: CASSLAEGTGQYF
DNA: TGTGCCAGCAGCTTAGCCGAGGGGACAGGTCAGTACTTC

V: TRBV7-2
J: TRBJ2-3
D: TRBD2
size: NA
CDR3: CASSFGLAGSVF
DNA: TGTGCCAGCAGCTTCGGACTAGCAGGGTCGGTCTTT

V: TRBV11-2
J: TRBJ2-2
D: TRBD2
size: NA
CDR3: CASSHRLAGAGGELFF
DNA: TGTGCCAGCAGCCACCGACTAGCGGGGGCGGGCGGGGAGCTGTTTTTT

V: TRBV11-2
J: TRBJ2-2
D: TRBD2
size: NA
CDR3: CASSFRTSGRAPNTGELFF
DNA: TGTGCCAGCAGCTTCCGCACTAGCGGGAGGGCCCCAAACACCGGGGAGCTGTTTTTT

V: TRBV25-1
J: TRBJ2-5
D: NA
size: NA
CDR3: CASSEITEETQYF
DNA: TGTGCCAGCAGTGAAATAACGGAAGAGACCCAGTACTTC

V: TRBV7-9
J: TRBJ2-3
D: NA
size: NA
CDR3: CASSLALGAETDTQYF
DNA: TGTGCCAGCAGCTTAGCGCTGGGGGCGGAAACAGATACGCAGTATTTT

V: TRBV6-6
J: TRBJ2-3
D: NA
size: NA
CDR3: CASSYPAGGTDTQYF
DNA: TGTGCCAGCAGTTACCCGGCAGGGGGCACAGATACGCAGTATTTT

V: TRBV19
J: TRBJ1-4
D: NA
size: NA
CDR3: CASSIKTTRLFF
DNA: TGTGCCAGTAGTATCAAGACTACTCGGCTGTTTTTT

V: TRBV5-5
J: TRBJ2-3
D: TRBD1
size: NA
CDR3: CASSLGETGMDTQYF
DNA: TGTGCCAGCAGCCTGGGAGAGACAGGGATGGATACGCAGTATTTT

V: TRBV2
J: TRBJ2-7
D: NA
size: once
CDR3: CASSEEGDRGFF
DNA: TGTGCCAGCAGTGAGGAGGGCGATAGGGGATTCTTC

V: TRBV10-3
J: TRBJ2-2
D: NA
size: NA
CDR3: CAISDGITTGELFF
DNA: TGTGCCATCAGTGACGGGATTACCACCGGGGAGCTGTTTTTT

V: TRBV7-9
J: TRBJ2-1
D: NA
size: NA
CDR3: CASSLALAFYNEQFF
DNA: TGTGCCAGCAGCTTAGCGCTCGCTTTCTACAATGAGCAGTTCTTC

V: TRBV7-9
J: TRBJ2-5
D: NA
size: NA
CDR3: CASSFGGTPWKYF
DNA: TGTGCCAGCAGCTTTGGCGGGACCCCGTGGAAGTACTTC

V: TRBV1
J: TRBJ1-5
D: NA
size: NA
CDR3: CTSSQEPDRVDQPQHF
DNA: TGCACCAGCAGCCAAGAGCCGGACAGGGTTGATCAGCCCCAGCATTTT

V: TRBV23-1
J: TRBJ1-1
D: NA
size: NA
CDR3: CASSQKGQGSSEAFF
DNA: TGCGCCAGCAGTCAAAAAGGGCAGGGGAGCTCTGAAGCTTTCTTT

V: TRBV9
J: TRBJ2-3
D: TRBD2
size: NA
CDR3: CASSVEGGTRGDTQYF
DNA: TGTGCCAGCAGCGTAGAGGGTGGGACTAGGGGTGATACGCAGTATTTT

V: TRBV29-1
J: TRBJ2-3
D: NA
size: NA
CDR3: CSAITGTTDTQYF
DNA: TGCAGCGCCATAACGGGGACTACAGATACGCAGTATTTT

V: TRBV28
J: TRBJ1-4
D: TRBD1
size: NA
CDR3: CASSFGRGRQKLFF
DNA: TGTGCCAGCAGTTTCGGCAGGGGGAGGCAAAAACTGTTTTTT

V: TRBV7-9
J: TRBJ2-2
D: TRBD2
size: few
CDR3: CASAGWVGLAGGAGELFF
DNA: TGTGCCAGCGCCGGATGGGTAGGACTAGCGGGAGGTGCCGGGGAGCTGTTTTTT

V: TRBV21-1
J: TRBJ2-7
D: NA
size: NA
CDR3: CASSKLPGQGPYEQYF
DNA: TGTGCCAGCAGCAAGCTTCCGGGACAGGGGCCCTACGAGCAGTACTTC

V: TRBV5-4
J: TRBJ2-7
D: NA
size: NA
CDR3: CASSRVGEDEQYF
DNA: TGTGCCAGCAGCCGGGTGGGCGAGGACGAGCAGTACTTC

V: TRBV2
J: TRBJ2-1
D: TRBD1
size: NA
CDR3: CASSDQWTGGWNEQFF
DNA: TGTGCCAGCAGTGATCAGTGGACAGGGGGCTGGAATGAGCAGTTCTTC

V: TRBV30
J: TRBJ2-7
D: TRBD1
size: NA
CDR3: CAWNPGQARYEQYF
DNA: TGTGCCTGGAACCCGGGACAGGCTCGCTACGAGCAGTACTTC

V: TRBV7-8
J: TRBJ2-2
D: NA
size: NA
CDR3: CASSLPKGRGETGELFF
DNA: TGTGCCAGCAGCTTACCGAAGGGCAGGGGAGAAACCGGGGAGCTGTTTTTT

V: TRBV18
J: TRBJ2-5
D: NA
size: NA
CDR3: CASSPQPVETQYF
DNA: TGTGCCAGCTCACCCCAGCCGGTGGAGACCCAGTACTTC

V: TRBV7-8
J: TRBJ2-3
D: TRBD2
size: NA
CDR3: CASRPAGEGDTQYF
DNA: TGTGCCAGCAGACCAGCGGGAGAAGGCGATACGCAGTATTTT

V: TRBV7-9
J: TRBJ1-4
D: NA
size: NA
CDR3: CASSLLAATNEKLFF
DNA: TGTGCCAGCAGCTTGCTGGCTGCAACTAATGAAAAACTGTTTTTT

V: TRBV4-1
J: TRBJ1-5
D: TRBD1
size: NA
CDR3: CASSQGRDRDLRRAQPQHF
DNA: TGCGCCAGCAGCCAAGGTAGGGACAGGGACCTTCGGAGGGCTCAGCCCCAGCATTTT

V: TRBV29-1
J: TRBJ2-1
D: TRBD1
size: NA
CDR3: CSVDRGYNEQFF
DNA: TGCAGCGTTGACAGGGGGTACAATGAGCAGTTCTTC

V: TRBV4-1
J: TRBJ1-1
D: NA
size: once
CDR3: CASSQDSGGRTEAFF
DNA: TGCGCCAGCAGCCAAGACTCCGGGGGGCGGACTGAAGCTTTCTTT

V: TRBV5-1
J: TRBJ2-1
D: NA
size: NA
CDR3: CASSDEGNEQFF
DNA: TGCGCCAGCAGCGATGAGGGGAATGAGCAGTTCTTC

V: TRBV5-1
J: TRBJ2-1
D: NA
size: NA
CDR3: CASSLSRASYNEQFF
DNA: TGCGCCAGCAGCTTGAGTAGGGCTTCGTACAATGAGCAGTTCTTC

V: TRBV7-9
J: TRBJ2-7
D: TRBD2
size: NA
CDR3: CASASGNSYEQYF
DNA: TGTGCCAGCGCTAGCGGGAACTCCTACGAGCAGTACTTC

V: TRBV28
J: TRBJ1-5
D: TRBD1
size: NA
CDR3: CASSGQGSNQPQHF
DNA: TGTGCCAGCAGTGGACAGGGAAGCAATCAGCCCCAGCATTTT

V: TRBV9
J: TRBJ2-1
D: TRBD2
size: NA
CDR3: CASSVSLADGRNEQFF
DNA: TGTGCCAGCAGCGTATCGCTAGCGGATGGGAGGAATGAGCAGTTCTTC